The clone carrying this T cell receptor (beta chain) was counted many times. The record originates from a study of blood T cells in healthy people across ages. The CDR3 loop spans 15 amino acids. Germline V gene data show CDR1 as SGHRS and CDR2 as YFSETQ. V was pared by 4 bases and J by 10 bases, with 12 bases of the junction left unmatched. A J-beta primer mix and a sample-barcoded 5' primer were used in a second PCR of roughly 6 to 11 cycles. Each CDR3 protein gets one entry after TCRdb re-called the 5' RACE reads with MiXCR. The sample holds about 780,000 distinct CDR3 sequences, 35% to 50% seen once.

The sample taken for sequencing was blood. This chain uses TRBV5-1 with TRBJ2-1; 9 positions match TRBD1. This receptor was obtained from a man older than 75 in good health. The CDR3 loop is CASSRGQGPSREQFF. CDR3 sequence (DNA): TGCGCCAGCAGCCGAGGACAGGGGCCCTCCCGAGAGCAGTTCTTC.